This T cell receptor beta chain was obtained from a study of neoadjuvant anti-PD-1 for oral cavity cancer (dated by TCRdb to the early 2020s). In terms of the full investigation: Before curative-intent surgical resection, most patients were given three to four biweekly doses of nivolumab at 3 mg/kg. A fourth nivolumab dose was given around day 43 to patients without progression, and definitive surgical resection was performed in those patients on days 50-56. Responders were defined as patients with complete response, partial response or stable disease by RECIST 1.1; non-responders were defined as patients with progression. The parent correlative cohort had 12 patients and a response rate of 30% to 35%.

The time point label here, explained by the study, means: before neoadjuvant nivolumab. None of the patients had received prior systemic or radiation treatment, and all were newly diagnosed with stage II-IVA oral cavity squamous cell carcinoma. The cohort was made up of patients with locally advanced, HPV-negative oral cavity squamous cell carcinoma. Peripheral blood mononuclear cells were analyzed directly and were not maintained or expanded in culture. The samples were drawn from a longitudinal correlative study tied to a single-arm phase II trial testing neoadjuvant nivolumab in oral cavity squamous cell carcinoma. Subject-matched pre- and post-treatment PBMCs and tumors from three responders and three non-responders underwent genomic DNA-based TCRbeta sequencing. Peripheral blood mononuclear cells were collected before nivolumab treatment and again after treatment, at the time of surgery. The Maxwell RSC DNA from Cells kit was used to extract genomic DNA from PBMCs.

V is shortened by 0 bases, J by 2 bases, and the region joining them spans 11 bases. The CDR3 sequence holds 16 residues, the cysteine and phenylalanine included. Here the CDR3 DNA is all that survives: 48 bases in frame from base 1. The germline V gene supplies CDR1 MNHNS and CDR2 SASEGT. For deep sequencing of PBMC libraries, mostly 450 to 500 ng of input genomic DNA was used, and six replicates were run per sample. The immunoSEQ hsTCRbeta kit was used to prepare TCRbeta libraries, following the manufacturer's instructions. An Illumina NovaSeq 6000 S4 flow cell was used to sequence the final libraries, which had first been combined to 3 nM. As for the original processing: The immunoSEQ Analyzer handled quality control and preprocessing of the raw data. The analysis was limited to productive rearrangements, and each clonotype was defined by a unique CDR3 amino acid sequence. Repertoire clonality was estimated as the Gini-Simpson index, which was computed with the R package tcR. Student's t test was used to compare Gini indices, while Pearson correlation assessed associations with tumor size change. TCRdb provides this immuneACCESS table in a form limited to in-frame rearrangements. Some clones are lacking; in checked studies, under half of them reflect an unresolved V gene, and why the rest are absent is not known. That table is the source of V, J and clone size, and D and trimming were worked out from the DNA. The sample records 15,000 or so clones, about 60% of which are singletons. The ten top clones hold roughly 2% of the sample.

Study-wide findings and limitations: Higher pretreatment blood TCRbeta clonality and lower post-treatment tumor TCRbeta clonality were correlated with higher pretreatment blood Treg/Th17 ratios. After neoadjuvant nivolumab, significantly higher T cell clonality (Gini index) was found within PBMCs in non-responders than in responders. Only a few patients per response group were included in the TCR analyses, and the authors called for validation in larger cohorts.

Note on this clone: Its target antigen remains unknown. Base qualities are not provided; no much larger clone lies one nucleotide away.

The sequence came from a person between 35 and 79 years old with oral cavity squamous cell carcinoma. The sequenced sample was PBMCs, obtained before nivolumab (anti-PD-1) treatment. The sequence joins TRBV6-1 to TRBJ2-1; TRBD2 is possibly the D segment (6 matching bases). The nucleotide sequence is TGTGCCAGCAGTGAAGCGCTTCGGGAGCCCTACAATGAGCAGTTCTTC. This encodes CASSEALREPYNEQFF.